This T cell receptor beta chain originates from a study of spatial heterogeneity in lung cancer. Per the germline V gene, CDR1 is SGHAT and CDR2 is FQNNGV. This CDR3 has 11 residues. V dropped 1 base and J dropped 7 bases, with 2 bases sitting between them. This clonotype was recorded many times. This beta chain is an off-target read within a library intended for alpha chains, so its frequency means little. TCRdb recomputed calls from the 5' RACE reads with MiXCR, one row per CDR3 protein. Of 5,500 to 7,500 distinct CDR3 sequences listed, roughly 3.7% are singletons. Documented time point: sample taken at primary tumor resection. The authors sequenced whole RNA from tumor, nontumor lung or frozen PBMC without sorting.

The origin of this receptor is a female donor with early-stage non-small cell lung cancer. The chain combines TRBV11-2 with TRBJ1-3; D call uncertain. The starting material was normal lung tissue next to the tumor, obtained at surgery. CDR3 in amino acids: CASSLVNTIYF. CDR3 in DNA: TGTGCCAGCAGCTTAGTGAACACCATATATTTT.